The 32 T cell receptor beta chains listed next were all sequenced from one sample in a study of graft-versus-host responses after intestinal transplantation. The time point: postoperative day 105 after intestinal transplantation (dayNNNN = postoperative day). Intraepithelial lymphocytes and lamina propria lymphocytes were released through processing of graft tissue. TCRdb's copy holds only in-frame clones and misses some; the assay was immunoSEQ multiplex PCR. In the table there are roughly 3,500 clones, 60% to 85% of which are singletons. The sample in question was ileum tissue, obtained 105 days after intestinal transplantation. Receptor source: a human patient who received an intestinal transplant, so some T cells may come from the graft donor.

V gene TRBV10-2 combines with J gene TRBJ2-3; 8 positions match TRBD2. J was trimmed by 8 bases and V by 2 bases; bases with no gene match: 15. The V gene's germline CDR1 is WSHSY and CDR2 SAAADI. The CDR3 runs 17 residues. The CDR3 loop reads CASSEARTSRAASTQYF. The CDR3 region has the DNA TGCGCCAGCAGTGAGGCCCGGACTAGCAGGGCGGCTAGTACGCAGTATTTT.

V is TRBV18 and J is TRBJ1-1; a possible D gene is TRBD1 (5 bases). V gave up 3 bases and J gave up 1 base, with 12 bases separating them. The CDR3 has 15 residues. The germline V gene encodes CDR1 KGHSH and CDR2 LQKENI. In DNA, the CDR3 is TGTGCCAGCTCACCTTCGGGGGGGACGAACACTGAAGCTTTCTTT. It encodes CASSPSGGTNTEAFF.

V gene TRBV5-1 combines with J gene TRBJ2-7; no clear D gene. Germline CDR1 reads SGHRS; CDR2 reads YFSETQ. This CDR3 is 11 amino acids long. Trimming took 6 bases from V and 7 from J, leaving 11 bases between them. DNA for the CDR3: TGCGCCAGCATCCTTGGGTGGGAGCAGTACTTC. It codes for CASILGWEQYF.

The chain carries TRBV2 and TRBJ1-3, with a tentative D call TRBD1 (6 bases). V lost 2 bases and J lost 2, with 16 bases in between. Germline V gene data show CDR1 as SNHLY and CDR2 as FYNNEI. CDR3 size: 17 residues. CDR3 loop: CASSERPNRAPGNTIYF. The CDR3, as DNA: TGTGCCAGCAGTGAAAGGCCTAACAGGGCCCCTGGAAACACCATATATTTT. The full variable domain, completed using reference TRBV2 and TRBJ1-3, is EPEVTQTPSHQVTQMGQEVILRCVPISNHLYFYWYRQILGQKVEFLVSFYNNEISEKSEIFDDQFSVERPDGSNFTLKIRSTKLEDSAMYFCASSERPNRAPGNTIYFGEGSWLTVV.

This chain links TRBV19 with TRBJ2-1; 14 nucleotides align to TRBD2. After removal of 8 bases from V and 2 bases from J, the junction contained 11 bases not matched to a gene. Germline CDR1 is LNHDA and CDR2 is SQIVND (reference sequence). The CDR3 spans 18 residues. The CDR3 sequence: CASHGLAGGAVTYNEQFF. The CDR3 DNA reads as TGTGCCAGTCACGGACTAGCGGGAGGTGCAGTCACCTACAATGAGCAGTTCTTC.

The chain couples TRBV10-3 to TRBJ1-5, with D maybe TRBD1 (6 bases). Germline V gene lookup returns CDR1 ENHRY and CDR2 SYGVKD. This CDR3 is 14 amino acids long. V was shortened by 8 bases and J by 7 bases, with 18 bases between the two germline ends. The CDR3 nucleotides are TGTGCCATCTTGGGGGCGAGGTTGGGCCAGCCCCAGCATTTT. Translating it yields CAILGARLGQPQHF.

This chain's CDR3 is CASSRSRTYEQYF. The CDR3, as DNA: TGTGCCAGCAGCCGGTCAAGGACCTACGAGCAGTACTTC. The chain carries TRBV6-5 and TRBJ2-7; D ambiguous. Germline values: CDR1 MNHEY, CDR2 SVGAGI. The CDR3 totals 13 residues. V dropped 6 bases and J dropped 2 bases, with 11 bases sitting between them.

The J gene is TRBJ2-1, the V gene TRBV28; D is unclear. This CDR3 has 11 residues. CDR1 is MDHEN, CDR2 SYDVKM, per germline. Trimming pared 6 bases from V and 7 bases from J, leaving 7 bases between. The chain's CDR3 is CASRGWNEQFF. The CDR3 DNA is TGTGCCAGCAGAGGGTGGAATGAGCAGTTCTTC.

By sample share, this clone is large (0.1 to 1%). The same CDR3 also results from other DNA sequences found in this sample. V usage is TRBV5-1 and J usage is TRBJ2-1; weak D call: TRBD2 (9 bases). The V gene's germline CDR1 is SGHRS and CDR2 YFSETQ. This CDR3 has 17 amino acids. Trimming shortened V by 0 bases and J by 7 bases, and 20 bases separated the two germline ends. The CDR3 loop reads CASSLAGGGRAGNEQFF. The CDR3 DNA is TGCGCCAGCAGCTTGGCAGGGGGCGGGAGGGCCGGAAATGAGCAGTTCTTC.

By its share, this clone is large. In DNA form, the CDR3 reads TGTGCCAGCAGGGGACAGGAAGGGGGCGGGGAGCTGTTTTTT. Translation gives CASRGQEGGGELFF. The chain joins TRBV2 to TRBJ2-2; 8 bases are a match to TRBD1. The CDR3 covers 14 residues. Germline V gene lookup returns CDR1 SNHLY and CDR2 FYNNEI. V was pared by 6 bases and J by 7 bases, with 7 bases of the junction left unmatched.

The chain has TRBV6-5 and TRBJ1-2; D is unclear. The germline V and J ends were trimmed by 4 bases and 9 bases, with 15 bases remaining between them. CDR1 is MNHEY, CDR2 SVGAGI, per germline. This CDR3 spans 13 amino acids. CDR3 sequence (DNA): TGTGCCAGCAGTTCTACCTACGACGGCAGCTACACCTTC. Residues: CASSSTYDGSYTF.

This rearrangement joins TRBV5-4 to TRBJ1-6; D gene ambiguous. The CDR3 totals 15 residues. Germline loops: CDR1 SGHNT, CDR2 YYREEE (reference sequence). The germline V and J ends were trimmed by 3 bases and 0 bases, with 7 bases remaining between them. CDR3: CASSYEDSYNSPLHF. The CDR3 DNA follows: TGTGCCAGCAGCTATGAAGACTCCTATAATTCACCCCTCCACTTT.

This clone was counted a few times. The chain uses TRBV27 and TRBJ2-7, with D possibly matching TRBD1 (6 bases). The ends were cut back, 5 bases at V and 1 base at J, with 15 bases in the middle. This CDR3 is 15 amino acids long. The germline gives CDR1 MNHEY, CDR2 SMNVEV (reference sequence). This chain's CDR3 is CASSPLWGQSYEQYF. DNA of the CDR3: TGTGCCAGCAGTCCTCTTTGGGGGCAGTCCTACGAGCAGTACTTC.

The CDR3 sequence is CASSLGGYGYTF. The CDR3 bases are TGTGCCAGCAGTTTAGGGGGCTATGGCTACACCTTC. The genes are TRBV28 and TRBJ1-2; maybe TRBD1 (5 bases). CDR1 MDHEN and CDR2 SYDVKM come from the germline V gene. Between the trimmed V and J ends, which lost 2 bases and 4 bases, there was a span of 5 bases. CDR3 size: 12 residues.

This chain uses TRBV27 with TRBJ2-3; tentatively, D is TRBD1 or TRBD2 (6 bases each). V was clipped by 7 bases and J by 6 bases, with 17 bases between them. The V gene's germline CDR1 is MNHEY and CDR2 SMNVEV (reference sequence). The CDR3 runs 14 residues. The CDR3 DNA sequence: TGTGCCAGCATGATATTGGGGGGCAGGGATACGCAGTATTTT. Translating it yields CASMILGGRDTQYF.

As concerns this clone: Compared with germline, one end of the junction differs, possibly owing to a read error. This chain links TRBV6-5 with TRBJ2-3; no clear D. There are 14 residues in the CDR3. CDR1 is MNHEY, CDR2 SVGAGI, per germline. CDR3 DNA sequence: TGTGCCAGCAGTAACTCGAGGAGTAGGGATACGCAGTATTTT. Its translation: CASSNSRSRDTQYF.

The rearrangement joins TRBV4-3 to TRBJ2-3; TRBD2 matches 7 bases. Germline values: CDR1 LGHNA, CDR2 YSLEER. The CDR3 loop spans 15 amino acids. After removal of 0 bases from V and 4 bases from J, the junction contained 4 bases not matched to a gene. The CDR3 DNA follows: TGCGCCAGCAGCCAAGATTGGGGGGGGTCAGATACGCAGTATTTT. It yields the protein CASSQDWGGSDTQYF.

The chain carries TRBV10-1 and TRBJ2-2, with TRBD1 matching over 7 bases. V shed 3 bases and J 2 bases; nucleotides not matched to a gene: 3. This CDR3 region has 15 residues. Germline loops: CDR1 WNHNN, CDR2 SYGVQD (reference sequence). CDR3 DNA sequence: TGCGCCAGCAGTGACAGGGACAGAAACACCGGGGAGCTGTTTTTT. Translation gives CASSDRDRNTGELFF.

The chain carries TRBV7-2 and TRBJ1-2, with 7 bases identical to TRBD1. With V trimmed by 5 bases and J by 3 bases, 6 bases remained unmatched. In germline, CDR1 is SGHTA, CDR2 FQGNSA. The CDR3 totals 14 residues. The DNA for the CDR3 is TGTGCCAGCAGCCCATTTCAGGGGGACTATGGCTACACCTTC. Protein product: CASSPFQGDYGYTF.

V gene TRBV30 combines with J gene TRBJ2-2; 7 bases are a match to TRBD1. The CDR3 extends over 11 amino acids. V was pared by 7 bases and J by 6 bases, with 2 bases of the junction left unmatched. CDR1 is GTSNPN, CDR2 SVGIG, per germline (reference sequence). This CDR3 is CASQGAGELFF. CDR3 coding DNA: TGTGCCTCCCAGGGGGCCGGGGAGCTGTTTTTT.

Regarding this clone: One end of the junction is discordant with germline, which a read error may explain. The rearrangement uses TRBV6-1 and TRBJ1-2; D may be TRBD1 (5 bases). Germline lookup yields CDR1 MNHNS and CDR2 SASEGT. CDR3 length: 16 amino acids. The CDR3 region is CASSEVEGPGFYGYTF. CDR3 nucleotides: TGTGCCAGCAGCGAAGTGGAGGGGCCGGGGTTCTATGGCTACACCTTC.

This clone was counted between two and nine times. The rearrangement uses TRBV28 and TRBJ2-2; TRBD2 matches at 7 bases. The CDR3 consists of 16 residues. Per germline, CDR1 MDHEN and CDR2 SYDVKM. J gave up 5 bases and V 2 bases, and 8 bases lay outside the gene matches. The CDR3 nucleotides are TGTGCCAGCAGTTTAAGCCTCGCTAGCGGTACCGGGGAGCTGTTTTTT. Amino acids: CASSLSLASGTGELFF. Together with reference TRBV28 and TRBJ2-2, the CDR3 gives the full variable domain: DVKVTQSSRYLVKRTGEKVFLECVQDMDHENMFWYRQDPGLGLRLIYFSYDVKMKEKGDIPEGYSVSREKKERFSLILESASTNQTSMYLCASSLSLASGTGELFFGEGSRLTVL.

The chain is built from TRBV7-2 and TRBJ2-3, with a possible D match to TRBD2 (5 bases). CDR1 is SGHTA and CDR2 is FQGNSA in the germline V gene. V shed 1 base and J shed 0 bases, with 11 bases lying between them. The CDR3 spans 16 residues. The CDR3 region is CASSLEVATSTDTQYF. The CDR3 nucleotides read TGTGCCAGCAGCTTAGAAGTAGCGACTAGCACAGATACGCAGTATTTT.

The CDR3 is CASSEGLAGGPGYEQYF. The CDR3 bases are TGTGCCAGCAGTGAGGGACTAGCGGGAGGGCCCGGATACGAGCAGTACTTC. This chain uses TRBV25-1 with TRBJ2-7, with 16 bases lining up with TRBD2. This CDR3 contains 17 residues. V shed 3 bases and J 4 bases; nucleotides not matched to a gene: 6. Germline CDR1 is MGHDK and CDR2 is SYGVNS.

V gene TRBV21-1 combines with J gene TRBJ1-5. TRBV21-1 is termed a pseudogene. This CDR3 comprises 16 residues. CDR3 amino acids: CASNKGNREGNQPQHF. CDR3 nucleotide sequence: TGTGCCAGCAACAAAGGGAACAGGGAGGGCAATCAGCCCCAGCATTTT.

This clone has more than one count but fewer than ten. V and J are TRBV5-1 and TRBJ2-7, with a tentative D call TRBD2 (6 bases). Germline V gene data show CDR1 as SGHRS and CDR2 as YFSETQ. The CDR3 runs 13 residues. Trimming left V 3 bases short and J 2 bases short, with 9 bases between. In DNA, the CDR3 is TGCGCCAGCAGCTGGGGGGAGCCCTACGAGCAGTACTTC. Translated: CASSWGEPYEQYF.

The chain combines TRBV28 with TRBJ2-3; perhaps TRBD2 as D (6 bases). The germline gives CDR1 MDHEN, CDR2 SYDVKM. The CDR3 spans 13 residues. With 3 bases removed from V and 4 bases from J, the gap between germline ends came to 8 bases. CDR3 amino acids: CASSFSGADTQYF. The CDR3 DNA sequence: TGTGCCAGCAGTTTCTCGGGAGCAGATACGCAGTATTTT. The full variable domain, rest sourced from reference TRBV28 and TRBJ2-3, is DVKVTQSSRYLVKRTGEKVFLECVQDMDHENMFWYRQDPGLGLRLIYFSYDVKMKEKGDIPEGYSVSREKKERFSLILESASTNQTSMYLCASSFSGADTQYFGPGTRLTVL.

Only one count was recorded for this clone. In DNA, the CDR3 is TGTGCCAGCAGCCCAACATGGACTAGCGGGACTGGGGCCAACGTCCTGACTTTC. It encodes CASSPTWTSGTGANVLTF. V and J are TRBV13 and TRBJ2-6; 12 nucleotides match TRBD2. Germline assignment: CDR1 PRHDT and CDR2 FYEKMQ (reference sequence). The CDR3 runs 18 residues. Losses at the gene ends were 5 bases for V and 2 bases for J; bases not matched to a gene: 7.

The V and J genes are TRBV5-1 and TRBJ2-5, with 7 bases identical to TRBD1. CDR1 SGHRS and CDR2 YFSETQ come from the germline V gene. Trimming at V came to 3 bases and at J to 1 base, leaving 9 bases not matched to a gene. There are 16 residues in the CDR3. CDR3: CASSSGDSFSQETQYF. For the CDR3, the DNA is TGCGCCAGCAGCTCTGGGGACAGCTTCAGCCAAGAGACCCAGTACTTC.

This rearrangement joins TRBV25-1 to TRBJ1-3; D is ambiguous. Trimming stripped 1 base from V and 0 bases from J, with 7 bases between. The length of the CDR3 is 15 residues. Germline V gene sequence: CDR1 MGHDK, CDR2 SYGVNS. The CDR3 is CASSELSSSGNTIYF. The CDR3 DNA follows: TGTGCCAGCAGTGAATTATCCAGCTCTGGAAACACCATATATTTT.

This clone occurred once. This sequence joins TRBV19 and TRBJ1-1; the D is unclear. V gave up 0 bases and J gave up 1 base, with 6 bases separating them. The CDR3 is made up of 14 amino acids. Germline-derived CDR1 and CDR2 are LNHDA and SQIVND (reference sequence). CDR3 nucleotides: TGTGCCAGTAGTATAGAAGTCCGGAACACTGAAGCTTTCTTT. It encodes CASSIEVRNTEAFF.

This chain joins TRBV6-5 and TRBJ2-7; D remains ambiguous. Germline values: CDR1 MNHEY, CDR2 SVGAGI. The CDR3 loop spans 13 amino acids. Trimming stripped 0 bases from V and 0 bases from J, with 3 bases between. The CDR3 DNA sequence: TGTGCCAGCAGTTACTCGAACTCCTACGAGCAGTACTTC. It encodes CASSYSNSYEQYF.